The 32 T cell receptor beta chains below come from one sample, sequenced in a study of technical replicates of blood from a handful of donors. Clones were sequenced by immunoSEQ multiplex PCR, and TCRdb holds only the in-frame ones, with some missing. Counted here are 84,000 or so clones, about 93% occurring once; the ten biggest clones make up about 0.26%. Sequencing was carried out using T cells isolated from PBMCs. The receptor set was obtained from a human donor in good health.

The V gene is TRBV5-8, the J gene TRBJ2-5; 9 nucleotides align to TRBD1. The CDR3 is made up of 13 amino acids. Per the germline V gene, CDR1 is SGHTS and CDR2 is YDEGEE. The junction had 3 bases not matched to a gene; V was cut back by 0 bases and J by 9 bases. The chain's CDR3 is CASSLGQGGAQYF. In DNA form, the CDR3 reads TGTGCCAGCAGCTTGGGACAGGGGGGCGCCCAGTACTTC.

This chain joins TRBV14 and TRBJ2-5; a weak D match, TRBD2 (5 bases). This CDR3 contains 15 residues. Trimming shortened V by 2 bases and J by 1 base, and 11 bases separated the two germline ends. Germline V gene sequence: CDR1 SGHDN, CDR2 FVKESK. The CDR3 is CASSQRIRGQETQYF. The CDR3 region has the DNA TGTGCCAGCAGCCAACGCATTCGGGGCCAAGAGACCCAGTACTTC. The full variable domain, completed using reference TRBV14 and TRBJ2-5, is EAGVTQFPSHSVIEKGQTVTLRCDPISGHDNLYWYRRVMGKEIKFLLHFVKESKQDESGMPNNRFLAERTGGTYSTLKVQPAELEDSGVYFCASSQRIRGQETQYFGPGTRLLVL.

This chain joins TRBV28 and TRBJ1-2; 8 positions agree with TRBD1. The CDR3 is 16 amino acids. From germline, CDR1 is MDHEN and CDR2 SYDVKM. With 3 bases clipped from V and 5 bases from J, the junction kept 11 bases outside the gene matches. DNA for the CDR3: TGTGCCAGCAGTTTTGGGGACAGGACCACTCGGTATGGCTACACCTTC. It translates to CASSFGDRTTRYGYTF.

This chain's CDR3 is CASSSSGIRDSPLHF. CDR3 in DNA: TGTGCCAGCAGCTCCTCGGGTATCAGGGATTCACCCCTCCACTTT. V usage is TRBV6-5 and J usage is TRBJ1-6, with D possibly matching TRBD1 (5 bases). Germline CDR1 and CDR2: MNHEY and SVGAGI. V was shortened by 6 bases and J by 8 bases, with 17 bases between the two germline ends. The CDR3 has 15 residues.

V is TRBV5-4 and J is TRBJ2-1; maybe TRBD2 (5 bases). This CDR3 contains 19 residues. From germline, CDR1 is SGHNT and CDR2 YYREEE (reference sequence). V lost 2 bases and J lost 0, with 21 bases in between. CDR3 in DNA: TGTGCCAGCAGCTTCAAAACGACGACCAGCGGAAGCTCCTACAATGAGCAGTTCTTC. Protein product: CASSFKTTTSGSSYNEQFF. The whole variable domain, remainder taken from reference TRBV5-4 and TRBJ2-1, is ETGVTQSPTHLIKTRGQQVTLRCSSQSGHNTVSWYQQALGQGPQFIFQYYREEENGRGNFPPRFSGLQFPNYSSELNVNALELDDSALYLCASSFKTTTSGSSYNEQFFGPGTRLTVL.

This chain joins TRBV7-9 and TRBJ2-5; 10 positions agree with TRBD1. J was trimmed by 7 bases and V by 4 bases; bases with no gene match: 12. Germline values: CDR1 SEHNR, CDR2 FQNEAQ (reference sequence). The CDR3 totals 16 residues. The CDR3 DNA is TGTGCCAGCAGCTCGGCTAAGGGACAGGGGACAGGGACCCAGTACTTC. Residues: CASSSAKGQGTGTQYF.

A few counts support this clone. The chain links TRBV18 to TRBJ2-4, with D perhaps matching TRBD2 (6 bases). The V and J ends lost 6 bases and 9 bases respectively, with 21 bases between them. The CDR3 consists of 15 residues. Germline lookup yields CDR1 KGHSH and CDR2 LQKENI. Here the CDR3 reads CASSPYGTLESIQYF. CDR3 in DNA: TGTGCCAGCTCGCCTTACGGGACTCTCGAAAGCATTCAGTACTTC.

The rearrangement joins TRBV7-6 to TRBJ2-7; 7 nucleotides line up with TRBD1. Germline V gives CDR1 SGHVS, CDR2 FNYEAQ. The ends lost 6 bases at V and 5 bases at J; junction bases unmatched: 4. The CDR3 runs 12 residues. CDR3 sequence (DNA): TGTGCCAGCAGTCGAACAGGGGACGAGCAGTACTTC. It yields the protein CASSRTGDEQYF.

The chain has TRBV5-1 and TRBJ2-1, with 10 nucleotides matching TRBD1. In germline, CDR1 is SGHRS, CDR2 YFSETQ. V shed 6 bases and J 3 bases; nucleotides not matched to a gene: 3. The CDR3 extends over 14 amino acids. The DNA for the CDR3 is TGCGCCAGCACCGGGACAGGGGACTACAATGAGCAGTTCTTC. Protein sequence: CASTGTGDYNEQFF. Filled out from reference TRBV5-1 and TRBJ2-1, the complete variable domain reads KAGVTQTPRYLIKTRGQQVTLSCSPISGHRSVSWYQQTPGQGLQFLFEYFSETQRNKGNFPGRFSGRQFSNSRSEMNVSTLELGDSALYLCASTGTGDYNEQFFGPGTRLTVL.

J is TRBJ2-7 and V is TRBV6-6; possibly TRBD1 for D (6 bases). Germline values: CDR1 MNHNY, CDR2 SVGAGI (reference sequence). There are 14 residues in the CDR3. V was pared by 0 bases and J by 3 bases, with 9 bases between. The CDR3 loop reads CASSYSDRLYEQYF. The CDR3, as DNA: TGTGCCAGCAGTTACTCAGACAGGCTCTACGAGCAGTACTTC.

The chain employs TRBV7-8 and TRBJ1-5; 8 bases agree with TRBD1. CDR3 length: 15 residues. Germline CDR1 and CDR2: SGHVS and FQNEAQ. V shed 5 bases, J shed 6 bases, and the junction held 9 bases outside the gene matches. The CDR3: CASSRDRGPSQPQHF. In nucleotides, the CDR3 is TGTGCCAGCAGCCGTGACAGGGGTCCATCTCAGCCCCAGCATTTT.

The chain couples TRBV10-1 to TRBJ1-5, with 7 bases lining up with TRBD1. Per the germline V gene, CDR1 is WNHNN and CDR2 is SYGVQD (reference sequence). This CDR3 comprises 17 residues. After removal of 5 bases from V and 4 bases from J, the junction contained 14 bases not matched to a gene. Written as DNA, the CDR3 is TGCGCCAGCAGTAAGGTCTGGGGGACAGATTATAATCAGCCCCAGCATTTT. Its protein product is CASSKVWGTDYNQPQHF.

The chain employs TRBV2 and TRBJ2-5; 13 bases align to TRBD2. The CDR3 length is 17 residues. The ends lost 6 bases at V and 5 bases at J; junction bases unmatched: 12. CDR1 SNHLY and CDR2 FYNNEI come from the germline V gene. CDR3 sequence reads: CASSVYGLAGARETQYF. CDR3 DNA sequence: TGTGCCAGCAGCGTTTACGGACTAGCGGGAGCGCGTGAGACCCAGTACTTC.

V gene TRBV5-1 combines with J gene TRBJ2-7; D is ambiguous. This CDR3 region has 13 residues. The V gene's germline CDR1 is SGHRS and CDR2 YFSETQ. V was clipped by 0 bases and J by 1 base, with 5 bases between them. CDR3 nucleotides: TGCGCCAGCAGCTTGGGGCAGTCCTACGAGCAGTACTTC. This gives the protein CASSLGQSYEQYF.

The chain is built from TRBV13 and TRBJ1-2; maybe TRBD1 (6 bases). The CDR3 length is 14 residues. The germline gives CDR1 PRHDT, CDR2 FYEKMQ (reference sequence). Between the trimmed V and J ends, which lost 9 bases and 8 bases, there was a span of 22 bases. The CDR3 DNA sequence: TGTGCCAGTGATGAGACAGGAGCCCTTCGAGGCTACACCTTC. Translation gives CASDETGALRGYTF. Full variable domain (remainder filled in from reference TRBV13 and TRBJ1-2): AAGVIQSPRHLIKEKRETATLKCYPIPRHDTVYWYQQGPGQDPQFLISFYEKMQSDKGSIPDRFSAQQFSDYHSELNMSSLELGDSALYFCASDETGALRGYTFGSGTRLTVV.

The chain couples TRBV18 to TRBJ1-1; D gene uncertain. Deletions cut 6 bases from V and 2 bases from J, with 13 bases between. Germline CDR1 is KGHSH and CDR2 is LQKENI. The CDR3 sequence is 14 residues long. CDR3 in amino acids: CASSRSNGNTEAFF. In nucleotides, the CDR3 is TGTGCCAGCTCGCGGTCAAACGGAAACACTGAAGCTTTCTTT.

V is TRBV19 and J is TRBJ1-2; the D is unclear. CDR1 is LNHDA and CDR2 is SQIVND in the germline V gene (reference sequence). Trimming removed 9 bases at V and 4 bases at J, with 9 bases between. This CDR3 is built from 11 residues. Here the CDR3 DNA reads TGTGCCAGCAGTCACTCCTATGGCTACACCTTC. Its translation is CASSHSYGYTF.

The chain carries TRBV2 and TRBJ2-2; D is perhaps TRBD2 (5 bases). Trimming stripped 6 bases from V and 7 bases from J, with 12 bases between. The germline CDR1 and CDR2 sequences are SNHLY and FYNNEI. This CDR3 has 13 amino acids. In DNA form, the CDR3 reads TGTGCCAGCAGGGGAGAGGGAAGCGGGGAGCTGTTTTTT. Protein: CASRGEGSGELFF.

This chain links TRBV5-1 with TRBJ2-2, with 15 bases that match TRBD2. Germline V lookup: CDR1 SGHRS, CDR2 YFSETQ. The CDR3 totals 16 residues. V was pared by 6 bases and J by 4 bases, with 4 bases of the junction left unmatched. Written as DNA, the CDR3 is TGCGCCAGCACGCCGGGACTAGCGGGGGGCACCGGGGAGCTGTTTTTT. It codes for CASTPGLAGGTGELFF.

The rearrangement links TRBV27 to TRBJ2-1; TRBD1 matches at 7 bases. V shed 3 bases, J shed 5 bases, and the junction held 7 bases outside the gene matches. Per germline, CDR1 MNHEY and CDR2 SMNVEV (reference sequence). This CDR3 is built from 15 residues. The DNA of the CDR3 is TGTGCCAGCAGTTTTTTGTCAGGGGGACACAATGAGCAGTTCTTC. Residues: CASSFLSGGHNEQFF.

This clone was seen once. The V gene is TRBV28, the J gene TRBJ2-7, with D maybe TRBD1 (5 bases). V was cut by 5 bases and J by 4 bases, with 18 bases left in between. Germline V gene lookup returns CDR1 MDHEN and CDR2 SYDVKM. CDR3 length equals 15 residues. The CDR3 protein is CASSPPPPRTYEQYF. Written as DNA, the CDR3 is TGTGCCAGCAGTCCCCCTCCCCCTAGGACATACGAGCAGTACTTC.

The J gene is TRBJ2-3, the V gene TRBV28; 12 bases align to TRBD2. This CDR3 has 16 amino acids. V was pared by 6 bases and J by 3 bases, with 7 bases of the junction left unmatched. Germline lookup yields CDR1 MDHEN and CDR2 SYDVKM. CDR3 sequence reads: CASRPRTSGVTDTQYF. CDR3 DNA: TGTGCCAGCAGACCAAGGACTAGCGGGGTGACAGATACGCAGTATTTT.

The chain uses TRBV5-4 and TRBJ2-7, with 8 bases that match TRBD2. Germline lookup yields CDR1 SGHNT and CDR2 YYREEE (reference sequence). The CDR3 is made up of 16 amino acids. The V gene end was trimmed by 4 bases and the J gene end by 3 bases; junction bases not matched to a gene: 12. CDR3 sequence (DNA): TGTGCCAGCAGCCGGTCAAGCGGGGGCCAATTCTACGAGCAGTACTTC. It yields the protein CASSRSSGGQFYEQYF.

J is TRBJ2-7 and V is TRBV5-5; 9 bases line up with TRBD1. The length of the CDR3 is 14 residues. V was clipped by 3 bases and J by 1 base; unmatched bases: 2. Per the germline V gene, CDR1 is SGHKS and CDR2 is YYEKEE (reference sequence). Here the CDR3 reads CASSSGQGSYEQYF. Written as DNA, the CDR3 is TGTGCCAGCAGCTCGGGACAGGGTTCCTACGAGCAGTACTTC.

The chain recombines TRBV7-6 with TRBJ2-7, with TRBD1 as a possible D gene (5 bases). V dropped 1 base and J dropped 7 bases, with 8 bases sitting between them. CDR1 and CDR2 (germline): SGHVS, FNYEAQ. The CDR3 runs to 12 residues. The CDR3 nucleotides are TGTGCCAGCAGCTTAGAGGGGTGGGAGCAGTACTTC. This encodes CASSLEGWEQYF.

This clone was seen more than once but under ten times. The rearrangement uses TRBV18 and TRBJ1-1, with D possibly being TRBD1 (5 bases). CDR3 length: 15 residues. V gave up 2 bases and J gave up 3 bases, with 13 bases separating them. From germline, CDR1 is KGHSH and CDR2 LQKENI. In DNA form, the CDR3 reads TGTGCCAGCTCACCAGCCATCGACAGACACACTGAAGCTTTCTTT. Protein sequence: CASSPAIDRHTEAFF. The variable domain in full, completed from reference TRBV18 and TRBJ1-1, reads NAGVMQNPRHLVRRRGQEARLRCSPMKGHSHVYWYRQLPEEGLKFMVYLQKENIIDESGMPKERFSAEFPKEGPSILRIQQVVRGDSAAYFCASSPAIDRHTEAFFGQGTRLTVV.

This clone was seen just once. The J gene is TRBJ1-5, the V gene TRBV18, with unresolved D. The CDR3 spans 13 residues. Trimming left V 6 bases short and J 0 bases short, with 6 bases between. Germline-derived CDR1 and CDR2 are KGHSH and LQKENI. The CDR3 is CASSEVSNQPQHF. CDR3 DNA: TGTGCCAGCTCGGAGGTTAGCAATCAGCCCCAGCATTTT.

This chain links TRBV19 with TRBJ1-2, with a possible D match to TRBD1 (5 bases). V was trimmed by 2 bases and J by 4 bases, leaving 8 bases between them. The CDR3 runs to 13 residues. CDR1 is LNHDA and CDR2 is SQIVND in the germline V gene (reference sequence). This CDR3 is CASSISRAYGYTF. Here the CDR3 DNA reads TGTGCCAGTAGTATATCCAGGGCCTATGGCTACACCTTC.

The V gene is TRBV6-5, the J gene TRBJ2-3; D is unclear. The CDR3 is made up of 14 amino acids. V was shortened by 0 bases and J by 4 bases, with 8 bases between the two germline ends. The germline V gene has CDR1 MNHEY and CDR2 SVGAGI. The chain's CDR3 is CASSYSLVADTQYF. The CDR3 bases are TGTGCCAGCAGTTACTCCCTAGTGGCAGATACGCAGTATTTT.

Many counts were recorded for this clone. The chain joins TRBV11-2 to TRBJ1-3; D is possibly TRBD1 (6 bases). Trimming left V 4 bases short and J 0 bases short, with 7 bases between. The CDR3 has 14 amino acids. Germline V lookup: CDR1 SGHAT, CDR2 FQNNGV. The CDR3 region has the DNA TGTGCCAGCAGCTCGGGACACTCTGGAAACACCATATATTTT. Translation gives CASSSGHSGNTIYF.

This chain joins TRBV18 and TRBJ2-3, with unresolved D. V was trimmed by 3 bases and J by 5 bases, leaving 3 bases between them. Germline lookup yields CDR1 KGHSH and CDR2 LQKENI. The CDR3 length is 11 residues. The CDR3 nucleotides are TGTGCCAGCTCACCCAAAGATACGCAGTATTTT. Translated: CASSPKDTQYF. Complete variable domain (other parts from reference TRBV18 and TRBJ2-3): NAGVMQNPRHLVRRRGQEARLRCSPMKGHSHVYWYRQLPEEGLKFMVYLQKENIIDESGMPKERFSAEFPKEGPSILRIQQVVRGDSAAYFCASSPKDTQYFGPGTRLTVL.

There are a few counts of this clone. CDR3 in amino acids: CASRYLQGGSYEQYF. In nucleotides, the CDR3 is TGTGCCAGCAGGTATCTGCAGGGAGGCTCGTACGAGCAGTACTTC. This chain uses TRBV6-5 with TRBJ2-7; the D gene is possibly TRBD2 (6 bases). Germline V gene sequence: CDR1 MNHEY, CDR2 SVGAGI. Deletions cut 6 bases from V and 4 bases from J, with 19 bases between. This CDR3 spans 15 amino acids.